Listed here are 15 T cell receptor beta chains from one sample, sequenced in a study of response to subunit inactivated influenza vaccine. MiXCR, applied by TCRdb to the RT-PCR reads, yields one record per CDR3 protein. The sample consists of 800,000 or so distinct CDR3 sequences, over 20% of them appearing once. The material was PBMCs from blood, obtained about 5 days after vaccination. The receptor source for this set is a man aged 45-60 years who received an inactivated influenza vaccine.

The DNA of the CDR3 is TGTGCCAGCACCCCATATGGCCGAAGGGGGGCAGAAGAGACCCAGTACTTC. It is translated as CASTPYGRRGAEETQYF. V is TRBV2 and J is TRBJ2-5; D possibly uses TRBD1 or TRBD2 (6 bases each). This CDR3 comprises 17 residues. Trimming removed 7 bases at V and 3 bases at J, with 24 bases between. Germline values: CDR1 SNHLY, CDR2 FYNNEI.

The chain joins TRBV28 to TRBJ2-6, with D perhaps matching TRBD1 (6 bases). Germline V CDR1 and CDR2: MDHEN, SYDVKM. Trimming cost V 6 bases and J 0 bases, with 18 bases left between them. The CDR3 covers 18 residues. Here the CDR3 reads CASRTAGTPLSGANVLTF. The CDR3 DNA sequence: TGTGCCAGCAGAACTGCCGGGACACCTCTCTCTGGGGCCAACGTCCTGACTTTC.

This clonotype was found a few times. The genes are TRBV7-2 and TRBJ1-1, with D uncertain. Germline-derived CDR1 and CDR2 are SGHTA and FQGNSA. CDR3 size: 13 residues. V was clipped by 5 bases and J by 1 base, with 8 bases between them. The CDR3 sequence is CASSRTRNTEAFF. The DNA for the CDR3 is TGTGCCAGCAGCCGCACCCGGAACACTGAAGCTTTCTTT.

This rearrangement joins TRBV11-2 to TRBJ2-3, with no clear D. The CDR3 covers 13 residues. V lost 5 bases to trimming and J lost 5 bases, with 11 bases between them. Germline V lookup: CDR1 SGHAT, CDR2 FQNNGV. CDR3 region: CASSPSHGDTQYF. CDR3 nucleotides: TGTGCCAGCAGCCCCTCTCACGGAGATACGCAGTATTTT.

This clonotype was seen more than once but under ten times. This rearrangement joins TRBV20-1 to TRBJ2-7, with D maybe TRBD2 (6 bases). The CDR3 has 14 residues. The germline V and J ends were trimmed by 6 bases and 1 base, with 16 bases remaining between them. CDR1 DFQATT and CDR2 SNEGSKA come from the germline V gene (reference sequence). The CDR3 loop reads CSARRDLNSYEQYF. The CDR3 DNA follows: TGCAGTGCCCGGCGGGACTTAAATTCCTACGAGCAGTACTTC.

V usage is TRBV12-3 or TRBV12-4 and J usage is TRBJ2-7, with 13 nucleotides matching TRBD2. Trimming took 4 bases from V and 7 from J; bases not matched to a gene: 4. The CDR3 length is 14 residues. The CDR3 here is CASSSGLAGLEQYF. The CDR3 region has the DNA TGTGCCAGCAGTTCGGGACTAGCGGGGTTAGAGCAGTACTTC.

The chain is built from TRBV20-1 and TRBJ2-7; 7 bases are a match to TRBD1. The CDR3 totals 14 residues. The germline CDR1 and CDR2 sequences are DFQATT and SNEGSKA (reference sequence). V shed 3 bases, J shed 5 bases, and the junction held 10 bases outside the gene matches. This CDR3 is CSARKTGPIHEQYF. CDR3 bases: TGCAGTGCTAGGAAGACAGGGCCCATCCACGAGCAGTACTTC.

Ten or more counts support this clonotype. J is TRBJ2-7 and V is TRBV5-1, with TRBD2 matching 7 bases. Germline lookup yields CDR1 SGHRS and CDR2 YFSETQ. The trim removed 4 bases at V and 3 bases at J, leaving 4 bases unmatched. The CDR3 consists of 13 residues. DNA for the CDR3: TGCGCCAGCAGCACCAGGGAGGGCTACGAGCAGTACTTC. It encodes CASSTREGYEQYF.

This clonotype was seen more than once but under ten times. V gene TRBV20-1 combines with J gene TRBJ1-4, with D unresolved. In germline, CDR1 is DFQATT, CDR2 SNEGSKA (reference sequence). The CDR3 spans 12 residues. Trimming removed 1 base at V and 8 bases at J, with 8 bases between. The CDR3 protein is CSARGALEKLFF. DNA of the CDR3: TGCAGTGCTAGAGGCGCGTTGGAAAAACTGTTTTTT.

This clonotype has more than one count but fewer than ten. The chain combines TRBV9 with TRBJ2-7; weak D call: TRBD1 (5 bases). The CDR3 totals 14 residues. Trimming took 0 bases from V and 5 from J, leaving 12 bases between them. Germline V gene lookup returns CDR1 SGDLS and CDR2 YYNGEE. This chain's CDR3 is CASSVGGRPDEQYF. In DNA form, the CDR3 reads TGTGCCAGCAGCGTAGGGGGCCGACCGGACGAGCAGTACTTC.

This clonotype was detected a few times. The rearrangement uses TRBV7-8 and TRBJ1-1; possibly TRBD1 for D (5 bases). The germline V gene encodes CDR1 SGHVS and CDR2 FQNEAQ. CDR3 length: 13 amino acids. V lost 1 base and J 7 bases, leaving 10 bases between the germline ends. In DNA form, the CDR3 reads TGTGCCAGCAGCTTAGACAGGAACGGTGAAGCTTTCTTT. Amino acids: CASSLDRNGEAFF.

At least ten counts were recorded for this clonotype. The chain links TRBV20-1 to TRBJ2-7; maybe TRBD1 (6 bases). The length of the CDR3 is 13 residues. CDR1 DFQATT and CDR2 SNEGSKA come from the germline V gene (reference sequence). V was cut by 4 bases and J by 3 bases, with 13 bases left in between. As DNA, the CDR3 is TGCAGTGCTATACAGGGCTGGGACTACGAGCAGTACTTC. Its protein product is CSAIQGWDYEQYF.

This clonotype has just a few counts. The chain employs TRBV9 and TRBJ1-2, with D unclear. Germline V gene sequence: CDR1 SGDLS, CDR2 YYNGEE. CDR3 length: 15 residues. Trimming cost V 0 bases and J 4 bases, with 13 bases left between them. This chain's CDR3 is CASSVEAGIGYGYTF. The DNA of the CDR3 is TGTGCCAGCAGCGTAGAGGCGGGGATCGGCTATGGCTACACCTTC.

This clonotype was detected a few times. V gene TRBV27 combines with J gene TRBJ2-7; the match to TRBD2 covers 7 bases. V shed 6 bases and J 3 bases; nucleotides not matched to a gene: 11. The CDR3 covers 15 residues. The V gene's germline CDR1 is MNHEY and CDR2 SMNVEV (reference sequence). Written as DNA, the CDR3 is TGTGCCAGCAGACTATCTTGGGGGGGAGGCTACGAGCAGTACTTC. It is translated as CASRLSWGGGYEQYF.

This clonotype was seen only a few times. The rearrangement joins TRBV5-6 to TRBJ1-2; D uncertain. The ends were cut back, 1 base at V and 7 bases at J, with 11 bases in the middle. Germline CDR1 SGHDT, CDR2 YYEEEE. The CDR3 has 13 amino acids. CDR3 protein: CASSLSGWGGYTF. In DNA, the CDR3 is TGTGCCAGCAGCTTGAGCGGGTGGGGTGGCTACACCTTC.